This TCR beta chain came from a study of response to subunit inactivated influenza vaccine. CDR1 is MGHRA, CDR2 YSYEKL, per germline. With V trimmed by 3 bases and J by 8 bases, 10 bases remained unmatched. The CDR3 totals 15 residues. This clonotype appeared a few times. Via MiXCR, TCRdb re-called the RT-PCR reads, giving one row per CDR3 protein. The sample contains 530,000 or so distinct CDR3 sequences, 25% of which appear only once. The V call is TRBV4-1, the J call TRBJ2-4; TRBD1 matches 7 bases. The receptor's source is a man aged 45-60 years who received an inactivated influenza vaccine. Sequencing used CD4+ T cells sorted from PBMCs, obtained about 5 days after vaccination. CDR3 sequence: CASSHQTGSLDIQYF. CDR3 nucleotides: TGCGCCAGCAGCCACCAGACAGGGAGTCTCGACATTCAGTACTTC.